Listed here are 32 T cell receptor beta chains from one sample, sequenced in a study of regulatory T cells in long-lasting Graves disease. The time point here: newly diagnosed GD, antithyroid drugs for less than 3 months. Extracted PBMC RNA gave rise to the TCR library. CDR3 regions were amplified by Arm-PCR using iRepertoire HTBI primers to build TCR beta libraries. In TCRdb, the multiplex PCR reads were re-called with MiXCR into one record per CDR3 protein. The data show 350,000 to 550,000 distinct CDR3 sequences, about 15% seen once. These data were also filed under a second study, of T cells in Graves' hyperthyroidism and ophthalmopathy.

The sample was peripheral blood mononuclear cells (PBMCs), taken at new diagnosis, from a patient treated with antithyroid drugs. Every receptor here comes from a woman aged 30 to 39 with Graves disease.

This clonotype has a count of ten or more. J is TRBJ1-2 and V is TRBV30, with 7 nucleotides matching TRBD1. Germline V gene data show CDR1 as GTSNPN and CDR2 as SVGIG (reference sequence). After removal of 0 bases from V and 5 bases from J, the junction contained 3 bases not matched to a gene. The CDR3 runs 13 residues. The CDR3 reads CAWSVRTGYGYTF. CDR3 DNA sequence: TGTGCCTGGAGTGTCCGGACAGGATATGGCTACACCTTC. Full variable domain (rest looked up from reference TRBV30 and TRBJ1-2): SQTIHQWPATLVQPVGSPLSLECTVEGTSNPNLYWYRQAAGRGLQLLFYSVGIGQISSEVPQNLSASRPQDRQFILSSKKLLLSDSGFYLCAWSVRTGYGYTFGSGTRLTVV.

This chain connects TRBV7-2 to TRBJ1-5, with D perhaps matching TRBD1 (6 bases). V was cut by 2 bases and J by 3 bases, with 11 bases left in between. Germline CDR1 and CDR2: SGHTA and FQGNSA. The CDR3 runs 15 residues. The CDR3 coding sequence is TGTGCCAGCAGCTTACAGGGGTCCCTCAATCAGCCCCAGCATTTT. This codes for CASSLQGSLNQPQHF.

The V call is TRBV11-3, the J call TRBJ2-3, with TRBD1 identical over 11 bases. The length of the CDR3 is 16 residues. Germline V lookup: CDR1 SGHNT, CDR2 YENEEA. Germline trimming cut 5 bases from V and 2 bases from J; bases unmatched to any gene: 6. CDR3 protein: CASSAGQGVNTDTQYF. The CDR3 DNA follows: TGTGCCAGCAGCGCGGGACAGGGGGTTAACACAGATACGCAGTATTTT.

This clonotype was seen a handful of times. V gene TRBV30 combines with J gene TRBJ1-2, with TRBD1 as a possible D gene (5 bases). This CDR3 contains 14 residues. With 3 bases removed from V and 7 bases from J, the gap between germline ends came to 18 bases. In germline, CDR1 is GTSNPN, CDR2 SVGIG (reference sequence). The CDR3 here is CAWRGDRPSSGYTF. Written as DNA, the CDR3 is TGTGCCTGGAGAGGGGACCGACCCTCGTCTGGCTACACCTTC.

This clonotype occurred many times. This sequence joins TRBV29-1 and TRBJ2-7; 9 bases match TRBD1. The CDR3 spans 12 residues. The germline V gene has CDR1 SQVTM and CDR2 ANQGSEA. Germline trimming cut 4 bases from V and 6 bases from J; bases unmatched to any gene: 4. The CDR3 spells CSVGTGAREQYF. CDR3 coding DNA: TGCAGCGTTGGGACAGGGGCGCGCGAGCAGTACTTC.

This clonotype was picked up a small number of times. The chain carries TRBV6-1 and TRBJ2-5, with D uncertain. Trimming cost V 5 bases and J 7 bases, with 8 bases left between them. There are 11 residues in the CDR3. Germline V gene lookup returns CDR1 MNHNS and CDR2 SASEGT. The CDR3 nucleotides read TGTGCCAGCAGTCAACCAGGGACCCAGTACTTC. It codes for CASSQPGTQYF.

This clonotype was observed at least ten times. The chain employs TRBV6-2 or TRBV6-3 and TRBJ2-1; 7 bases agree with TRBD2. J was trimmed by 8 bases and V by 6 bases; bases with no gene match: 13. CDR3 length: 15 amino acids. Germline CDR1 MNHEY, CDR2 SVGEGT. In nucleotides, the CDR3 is TGTGCCAGCAGGACAAGCGGGGCCGGGCAATATGAGCAGTTCTTC. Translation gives CASRTSGAGQYEQFF.

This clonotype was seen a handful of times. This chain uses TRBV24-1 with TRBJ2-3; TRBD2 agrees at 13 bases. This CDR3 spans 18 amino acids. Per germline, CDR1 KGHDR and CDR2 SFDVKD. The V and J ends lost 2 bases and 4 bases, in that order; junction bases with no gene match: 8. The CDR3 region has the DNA TGTGCCACCAGTGATTCCGGACTAGCGGGAGTTCGGCCAGATACGCAGTATTTT. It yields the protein CATSDSGLAGVRPDTQYF.

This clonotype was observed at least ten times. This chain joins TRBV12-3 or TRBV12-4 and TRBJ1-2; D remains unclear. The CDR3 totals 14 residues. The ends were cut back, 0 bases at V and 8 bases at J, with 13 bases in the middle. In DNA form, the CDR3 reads TGTGCCAGCAGTTTAGCGCACGGGAGGAGCGGCTACACCTTC. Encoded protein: CASSLAHGRSGYTF.

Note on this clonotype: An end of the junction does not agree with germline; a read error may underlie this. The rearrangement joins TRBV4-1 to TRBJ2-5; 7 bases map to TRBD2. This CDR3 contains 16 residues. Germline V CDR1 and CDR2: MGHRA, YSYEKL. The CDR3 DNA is TGTGCCAGCAGCCGACCGGACCGGGACTACGACGTGGTCCAGTACTTC. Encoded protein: CASSRPDRDYDVVQYF.

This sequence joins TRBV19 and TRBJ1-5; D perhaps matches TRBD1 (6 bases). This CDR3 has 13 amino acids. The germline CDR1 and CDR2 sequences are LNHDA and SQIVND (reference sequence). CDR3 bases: TGTGCTGGGGGCAGGAGACCCAATCAGCCCCAGCATTTT. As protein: CAGGRRPNQPQHF.

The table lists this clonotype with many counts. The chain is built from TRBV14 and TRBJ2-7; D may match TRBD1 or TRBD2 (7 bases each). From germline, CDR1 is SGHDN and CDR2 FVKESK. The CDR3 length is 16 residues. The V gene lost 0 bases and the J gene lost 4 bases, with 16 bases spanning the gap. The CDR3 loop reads CASSQDFPGGAYEQYF. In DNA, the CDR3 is TGTGCCAGCAGCCAAGATTTCCCAGGGGGGGCATACGAGCAGTACTTC.

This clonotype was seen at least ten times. The CDR3 loop reads CATSDAQRGSSYNEQFF. CDR3 in DNA: TGTGCCACCAGTGATGCCCAGCGGGGGAGCTCCTACAATGAGCAGTTCTTC. The rearrangement joins TRBV24-1 to TRBJ2-1, with 8 bases identical to TRBD2. CDR3 length: 17 residues. The germline V gene encodes CDR1 KGHDR and CDR2 SFDVKD. V shed 3 bases, J shed 0 bases, and the junction held 6 bases outside the gene matches.

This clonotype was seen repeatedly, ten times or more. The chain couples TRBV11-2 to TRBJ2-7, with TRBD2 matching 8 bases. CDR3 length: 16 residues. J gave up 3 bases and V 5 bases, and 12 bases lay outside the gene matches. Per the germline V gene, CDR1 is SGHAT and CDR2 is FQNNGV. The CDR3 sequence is CASSPPDSAGGYEQYF. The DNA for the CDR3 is TGTGCCAGCAGCCCCCCGGACTCCGCGGGAGGCTACGAGCAGTACTTC.

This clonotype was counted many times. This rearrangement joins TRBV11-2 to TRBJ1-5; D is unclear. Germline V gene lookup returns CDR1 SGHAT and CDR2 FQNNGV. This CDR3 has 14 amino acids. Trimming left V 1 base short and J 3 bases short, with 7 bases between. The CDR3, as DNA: TGTGCCAGCAGCTTAGGGGAGCTCAATCAGCCCCAGCATTTT. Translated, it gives CASSLGELNQPQHF.

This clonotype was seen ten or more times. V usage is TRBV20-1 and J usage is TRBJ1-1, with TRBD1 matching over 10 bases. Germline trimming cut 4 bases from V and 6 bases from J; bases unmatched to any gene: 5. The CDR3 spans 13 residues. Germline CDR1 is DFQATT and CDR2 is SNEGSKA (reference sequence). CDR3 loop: CSATRQGASEAFF. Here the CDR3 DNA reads TGCAGTGCTACCAGACAGGGGGCTTCTGAAGCTTTCTTT.

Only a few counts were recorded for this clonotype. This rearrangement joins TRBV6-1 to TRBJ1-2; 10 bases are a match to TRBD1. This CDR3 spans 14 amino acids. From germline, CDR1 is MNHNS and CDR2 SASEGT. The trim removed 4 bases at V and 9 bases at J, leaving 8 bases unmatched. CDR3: CASSGSGTGDSYTF. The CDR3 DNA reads TGTGCCAGCAGTGGCTCCGGGACAGGGGATAGCTACACCTTC.

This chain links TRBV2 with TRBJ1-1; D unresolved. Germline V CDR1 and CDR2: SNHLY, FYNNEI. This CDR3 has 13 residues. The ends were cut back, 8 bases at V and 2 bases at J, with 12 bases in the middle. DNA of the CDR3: TGTGCCAGCGAGGAGGCAGTTAACACTGAAGCTTTCTTT. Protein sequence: CASEEAVNTEAFF.

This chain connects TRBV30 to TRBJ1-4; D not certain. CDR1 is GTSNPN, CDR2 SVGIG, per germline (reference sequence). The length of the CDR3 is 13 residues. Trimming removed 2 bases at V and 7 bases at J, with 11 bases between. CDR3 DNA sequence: TGTGCCTGGAGTTCGAGTGTAGGTGAAAAACTGTTTTTT. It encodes CAWSSSVGEKLFF.

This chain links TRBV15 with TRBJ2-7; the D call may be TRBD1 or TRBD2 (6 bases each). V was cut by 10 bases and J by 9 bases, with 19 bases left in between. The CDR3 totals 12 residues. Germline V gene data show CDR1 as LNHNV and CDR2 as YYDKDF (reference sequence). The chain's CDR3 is CASGGGGSSQYF. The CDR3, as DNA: TGTGCCAGCGGAGGAGGGGGGAGTTCGCAGTACTTC.

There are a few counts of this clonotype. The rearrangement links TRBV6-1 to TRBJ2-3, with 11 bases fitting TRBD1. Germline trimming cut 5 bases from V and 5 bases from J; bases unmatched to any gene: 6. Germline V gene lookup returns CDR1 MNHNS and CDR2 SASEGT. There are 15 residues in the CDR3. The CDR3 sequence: CASSLDRGPGDTQYF. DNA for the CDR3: TGTGCCAGCAGTCTGGACAGGGGGCCGGGAGATACGCAGTATTTT.

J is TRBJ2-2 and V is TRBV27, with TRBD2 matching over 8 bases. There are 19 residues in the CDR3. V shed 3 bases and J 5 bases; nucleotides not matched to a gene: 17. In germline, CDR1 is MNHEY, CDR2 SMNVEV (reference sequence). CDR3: CASSFRWASLAGYTGELFF. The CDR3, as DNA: TGTGCCAGCAGTTTTCGTTGGGCCTCGCTAGCGGGTTATACCGGGGAGCTGTTTTTT.

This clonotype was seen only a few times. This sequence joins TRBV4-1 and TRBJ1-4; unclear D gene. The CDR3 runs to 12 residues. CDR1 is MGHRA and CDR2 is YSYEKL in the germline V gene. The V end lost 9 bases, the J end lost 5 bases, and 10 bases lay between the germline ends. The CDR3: CASTGGNEKLFF. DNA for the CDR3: TGCGCCAGTACGGGTGGGAATGAAAAACTGTTTTTT.

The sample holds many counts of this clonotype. The CDR3 spells CASSGGLAGGPSSYNEQFF. The CDR3 nucleotides are TGTGCCAGCAGTGGGGGACTAGCGGGAGGACCCAGCTCCTACAATGAGCAGTTCTTC. The J gene is TRBJ2-1, the V gene TRBV12-3 or TRBV12-4; 15 nucleotides match TRBD2. This CDR3 contains 19 residues. J lost 0 bases, V lost 5 bases, and 8 bases had no gene match.

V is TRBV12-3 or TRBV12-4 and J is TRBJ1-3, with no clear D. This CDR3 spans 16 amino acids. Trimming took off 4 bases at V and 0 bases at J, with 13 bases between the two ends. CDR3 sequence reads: CASSWARRVSGNTIYF. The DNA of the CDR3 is TGTGCCAGCAGTTGGGCACGCCGGGTCTCTGGAAACACCATATATTTT.

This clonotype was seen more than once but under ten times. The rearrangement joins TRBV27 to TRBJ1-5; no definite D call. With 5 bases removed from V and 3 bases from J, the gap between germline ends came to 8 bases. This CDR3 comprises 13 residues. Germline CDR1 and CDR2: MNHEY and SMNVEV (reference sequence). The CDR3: CASSPFYNQPQHF. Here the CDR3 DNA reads TGTGCCAGCAGTCCGTTTTACAATCAGCCCCAGCATTTT.

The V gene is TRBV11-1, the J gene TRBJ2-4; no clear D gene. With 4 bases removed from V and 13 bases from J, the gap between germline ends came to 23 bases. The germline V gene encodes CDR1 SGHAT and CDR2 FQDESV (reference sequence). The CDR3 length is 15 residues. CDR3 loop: CASSSQSRLYNEQYF. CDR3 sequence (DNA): TGTGCCAGCAGCTCACAGTCAAGGCTCTACAATGAGCAGTACTTC.

CDR3 in DNA: TGCGCCAGCAGCTTGGAGGCGGACAGCTTAAACCCCCGGACCTCTGGGGCCAACGTCCTGACTTTC. Amino acid sequence: CASSLEADSLNPRTSGANVLTF. The chain is built from TRBV5-1 and TRBJ2-6; D is perhaps TRBD1 (6 bases). V was shortened by 0 bases and J by 0 bases, with 25 bases between the two germline ends. CDR1 SGHRS and CDR2 YFSETQ come from the germline V gene. The CDR3 has 22 residues.

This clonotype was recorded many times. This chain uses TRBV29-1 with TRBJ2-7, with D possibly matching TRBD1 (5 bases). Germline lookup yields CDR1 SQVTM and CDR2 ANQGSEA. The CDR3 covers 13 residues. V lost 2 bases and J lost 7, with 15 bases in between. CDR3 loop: CSVEWWTSNEQYF. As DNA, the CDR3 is TGCAGCGTTGAATGGTGGACATCCAATGAGCAGTACTTC.

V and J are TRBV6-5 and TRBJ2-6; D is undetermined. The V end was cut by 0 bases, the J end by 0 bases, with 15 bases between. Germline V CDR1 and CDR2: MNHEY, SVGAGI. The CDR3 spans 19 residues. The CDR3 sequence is CASSYSTPARSSGANVLTF. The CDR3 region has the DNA TGTGCCAGCAGTTACTCGACGCCGGCGCGTTCCTCTGGGGCCAACGTCCTGACTTTC.

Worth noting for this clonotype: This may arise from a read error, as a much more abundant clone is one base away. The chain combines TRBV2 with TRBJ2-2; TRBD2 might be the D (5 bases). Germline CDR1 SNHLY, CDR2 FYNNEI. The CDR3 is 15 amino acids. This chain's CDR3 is CASSEGIQFTGEPFF. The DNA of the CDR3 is TGTGCCAGCAGTGAAGGAATACAGTTCACCGGGGAGCCGTTTTTT.

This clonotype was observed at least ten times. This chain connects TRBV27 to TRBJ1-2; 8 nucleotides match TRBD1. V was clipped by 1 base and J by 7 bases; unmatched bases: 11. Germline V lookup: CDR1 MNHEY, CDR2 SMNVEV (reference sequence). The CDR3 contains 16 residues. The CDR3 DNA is TGTGCCAGCAGTTTATTGGCAGGGGGCGATCGGAGTGGCTACACCTTC. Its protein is CASSLLAGGDRSGYTF.